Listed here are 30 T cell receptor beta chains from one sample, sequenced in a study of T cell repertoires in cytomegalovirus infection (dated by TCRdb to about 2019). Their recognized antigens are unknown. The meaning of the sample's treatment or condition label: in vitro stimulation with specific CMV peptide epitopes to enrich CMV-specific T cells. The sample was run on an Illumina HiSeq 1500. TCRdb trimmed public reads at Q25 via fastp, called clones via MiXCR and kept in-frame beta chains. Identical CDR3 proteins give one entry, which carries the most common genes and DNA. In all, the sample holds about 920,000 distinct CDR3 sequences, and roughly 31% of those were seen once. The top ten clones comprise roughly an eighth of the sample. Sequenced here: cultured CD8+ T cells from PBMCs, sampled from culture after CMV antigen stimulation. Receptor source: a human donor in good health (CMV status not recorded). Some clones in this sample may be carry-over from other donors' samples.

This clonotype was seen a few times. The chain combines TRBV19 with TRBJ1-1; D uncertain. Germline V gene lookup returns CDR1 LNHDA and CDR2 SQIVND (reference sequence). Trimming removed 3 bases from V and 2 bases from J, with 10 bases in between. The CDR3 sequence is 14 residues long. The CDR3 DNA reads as TGTGCCAGTAGTATTTTCATATCAAACACTGAAGCTTTCTTT. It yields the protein CASSIFISNTEAFF.

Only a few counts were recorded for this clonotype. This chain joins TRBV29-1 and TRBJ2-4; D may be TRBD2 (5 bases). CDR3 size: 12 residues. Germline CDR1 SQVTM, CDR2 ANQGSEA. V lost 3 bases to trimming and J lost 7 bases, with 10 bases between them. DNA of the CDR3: TGCAGCGTTGATTCGGGGAACAACATTCAGTACTTC. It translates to CSVDSGNNIQYF. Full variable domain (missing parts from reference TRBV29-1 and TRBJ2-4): SAVISQKPSRDICQRGTSLTIQCQVDSQVTMMFWYRQQPGQSLTLIATANQGSEATYESGFVIDKFPISRPNLTFSTLTVSNMSPEDSSIYLCSVDSGNNIQYFGAGTRLSVL.

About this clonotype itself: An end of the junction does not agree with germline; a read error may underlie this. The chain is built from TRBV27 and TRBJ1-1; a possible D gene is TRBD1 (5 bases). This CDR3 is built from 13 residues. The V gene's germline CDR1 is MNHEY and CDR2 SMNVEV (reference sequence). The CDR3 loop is CASSQGLNTEALF. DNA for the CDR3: TGTGCCAGCAGTCAGGGACTAAACACTGAAGCTCTCTTT.

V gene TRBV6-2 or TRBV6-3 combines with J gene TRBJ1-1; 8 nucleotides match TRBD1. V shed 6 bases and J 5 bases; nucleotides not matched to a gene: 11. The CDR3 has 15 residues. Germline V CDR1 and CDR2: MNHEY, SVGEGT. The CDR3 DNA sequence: TGTGCCAGCAGCAATCACCGGACAGGGAAGACTGAAGCTTTCTTT. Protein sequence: CASSNHRTGKTEAFF.

The CDR3 DNA is TGTGCCAGCAGCTTTTTCAGGGGGCCCGGTCAGCCCCAGCATTTT. The encoded protein is CASSFFRGPGQPQHF. The chain couples TRBV7-6 to TRBJ1-5, with 8 bases identical to TRBD1. The trim removed 3 bases at V and 6 bases at J, leaving 7 bases unmatched. The germline CDR1 and CDR2 sequences are SGHVS and FNYEAQ. This CDR3 spans 15 amino acids.

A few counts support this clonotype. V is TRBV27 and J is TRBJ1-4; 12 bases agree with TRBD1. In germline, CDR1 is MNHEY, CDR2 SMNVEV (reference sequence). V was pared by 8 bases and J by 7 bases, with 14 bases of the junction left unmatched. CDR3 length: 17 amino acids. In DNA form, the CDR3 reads TGTGCCAGCGGTGATGGGACAGGGGGCTTGGTGGTTGAAAAACTGTTTTTT. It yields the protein CASGDGTGGLVVEKLFF.

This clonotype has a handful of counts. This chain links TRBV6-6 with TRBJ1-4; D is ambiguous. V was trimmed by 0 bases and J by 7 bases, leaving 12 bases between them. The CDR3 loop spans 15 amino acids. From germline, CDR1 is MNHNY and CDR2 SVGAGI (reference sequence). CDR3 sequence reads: CASSYSRGKPEKLFF. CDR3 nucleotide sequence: TGTGCCAGCAGTTACTCTCGGGGAAAGCCTGAAAAACTGTTTTTT.

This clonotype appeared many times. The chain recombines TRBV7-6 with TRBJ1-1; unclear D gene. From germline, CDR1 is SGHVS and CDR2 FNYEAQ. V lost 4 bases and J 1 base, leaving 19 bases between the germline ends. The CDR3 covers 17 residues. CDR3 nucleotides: TGTGCCAGCAGCTACCGGTCCTTCCTCATCGGGAACACTGAAGCTTTCTTT. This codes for CASSYRSFLIGNTEAFF.

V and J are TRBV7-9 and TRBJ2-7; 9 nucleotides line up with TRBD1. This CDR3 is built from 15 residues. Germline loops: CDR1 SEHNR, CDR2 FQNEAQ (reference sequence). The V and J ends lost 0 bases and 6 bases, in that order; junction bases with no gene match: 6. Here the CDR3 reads CASSLALTGGREQYF. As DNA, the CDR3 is TGTGCCAGCAGCTTAGCGCTGACAGGGGGTCGCGAGCAGTACTTC.

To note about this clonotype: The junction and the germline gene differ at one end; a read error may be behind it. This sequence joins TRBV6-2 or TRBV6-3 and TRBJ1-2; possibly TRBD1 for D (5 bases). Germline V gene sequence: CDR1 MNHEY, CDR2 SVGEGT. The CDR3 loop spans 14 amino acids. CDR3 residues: CASSDSSRDEGYTF. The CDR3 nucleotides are TGTGCCAGCAGTGACTCAAGCAGGGATGAAGGCTACACCTTC.

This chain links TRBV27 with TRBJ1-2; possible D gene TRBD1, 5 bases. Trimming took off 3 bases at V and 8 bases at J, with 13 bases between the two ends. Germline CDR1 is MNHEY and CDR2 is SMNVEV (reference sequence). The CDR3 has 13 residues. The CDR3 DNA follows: TGTGCCAGCAGTTTCCGGGGGGGGGACGGCTACACCTTC. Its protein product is CASSFRGGDGYTF.

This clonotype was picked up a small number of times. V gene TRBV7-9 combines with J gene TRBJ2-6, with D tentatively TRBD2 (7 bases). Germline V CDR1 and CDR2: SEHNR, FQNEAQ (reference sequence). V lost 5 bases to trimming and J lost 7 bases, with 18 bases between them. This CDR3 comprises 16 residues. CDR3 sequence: CASSPRGGLGANVLTF. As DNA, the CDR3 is TGTGCCAGCAGCCCAAGGGGGGGTCTCGGCGCCAACGTCCTGACTTTC.

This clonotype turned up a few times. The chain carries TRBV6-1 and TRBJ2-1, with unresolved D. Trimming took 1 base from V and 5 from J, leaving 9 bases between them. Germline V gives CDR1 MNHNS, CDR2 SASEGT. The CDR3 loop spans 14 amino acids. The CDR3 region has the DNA TGTGCCAGCAGTGAAGAATACAGAAACAATGAGCAGTTCTTC. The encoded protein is CASSEEYRNNEQFF.

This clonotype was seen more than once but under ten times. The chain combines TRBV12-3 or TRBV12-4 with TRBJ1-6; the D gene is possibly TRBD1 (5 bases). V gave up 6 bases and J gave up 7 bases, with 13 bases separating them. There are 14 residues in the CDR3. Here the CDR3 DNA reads TGTGCCAGCAGGTTGACAGTAACCAATTCACCCCTCCACTTT. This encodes CASRLTVTNSPLHF.

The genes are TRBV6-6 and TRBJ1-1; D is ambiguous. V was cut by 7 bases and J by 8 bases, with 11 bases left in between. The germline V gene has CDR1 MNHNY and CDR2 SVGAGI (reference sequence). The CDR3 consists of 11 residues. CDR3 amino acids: CASTLGVEAFF. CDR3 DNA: TGTGCCAGCACCCTGGGCGTGGAAGCTTTCTTT.

The CDR3: CASSQDPGQNTEAFF. The CDR3 DNA sequence: TGTGCCAGCAGCCAAGATCCAGGCCAGAACACTGAAGCTTTCTTT. The chain carries TRBV4-2 and TRBJ1-1; D uncertain. The CDR3 length is 15 residues. With 0 bases removed from V and 1 base from J, the gap between germline ends came to 9 bases. From germline, CDR1 is LGHNA and CDR2 YNFKEQ.

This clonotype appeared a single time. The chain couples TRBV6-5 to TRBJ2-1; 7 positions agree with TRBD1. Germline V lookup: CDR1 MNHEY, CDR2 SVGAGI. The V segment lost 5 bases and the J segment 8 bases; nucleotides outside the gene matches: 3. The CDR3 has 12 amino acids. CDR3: CASSTGEDEQFF. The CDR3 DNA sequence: TGTGCCAGCAGTACAGGGGAAGATGAGCAGTTCTTC.

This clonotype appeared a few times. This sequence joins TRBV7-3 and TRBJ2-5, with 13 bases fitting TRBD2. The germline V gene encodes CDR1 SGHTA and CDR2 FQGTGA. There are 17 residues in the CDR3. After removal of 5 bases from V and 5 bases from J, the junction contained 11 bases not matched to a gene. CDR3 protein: CASSLNATSGGKETQYF. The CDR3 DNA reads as TGTGCCAGCAGCCTAAACGCGACTAGCGGGGGGAAGGAGACCCAGTACTTC.

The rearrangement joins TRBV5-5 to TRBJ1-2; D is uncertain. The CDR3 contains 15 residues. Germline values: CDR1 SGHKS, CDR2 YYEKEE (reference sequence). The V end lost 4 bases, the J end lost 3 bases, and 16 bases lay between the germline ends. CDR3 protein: CASSVSGGLYYGYTF. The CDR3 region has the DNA TGTGCCAGCAGCGTATCTGGAGGGCTATACTATGGCTACACCTTC.

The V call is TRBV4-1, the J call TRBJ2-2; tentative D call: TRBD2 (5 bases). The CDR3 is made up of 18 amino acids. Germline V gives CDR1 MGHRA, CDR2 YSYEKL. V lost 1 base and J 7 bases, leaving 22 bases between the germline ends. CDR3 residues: CASSQVPPPLLESGELFF. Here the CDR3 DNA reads TGCGCCAGCAGCCAAGTCCCCCCCCCTCTACTAGAAAGCGGGGAGCTGTTTTTT.

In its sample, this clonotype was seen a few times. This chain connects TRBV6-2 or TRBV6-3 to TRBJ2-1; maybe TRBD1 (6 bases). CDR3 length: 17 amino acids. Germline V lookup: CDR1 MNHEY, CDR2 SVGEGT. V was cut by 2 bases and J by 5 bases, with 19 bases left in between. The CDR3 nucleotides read TGTGCCAGCAGTTACCCGTCCACAGGGAACCTGAACAATGAGCAGTTCTTC. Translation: CASSYPSTGNLNNEQFF.

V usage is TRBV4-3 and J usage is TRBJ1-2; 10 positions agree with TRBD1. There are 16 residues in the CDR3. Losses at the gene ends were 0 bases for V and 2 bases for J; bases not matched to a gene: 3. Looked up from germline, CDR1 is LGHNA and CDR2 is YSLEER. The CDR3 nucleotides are TGCGCCAGCAGCCAAGATACGGGACAGGGGAACTATGGCTACACCTTC. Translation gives CASSQDTGQGNYGYTF.

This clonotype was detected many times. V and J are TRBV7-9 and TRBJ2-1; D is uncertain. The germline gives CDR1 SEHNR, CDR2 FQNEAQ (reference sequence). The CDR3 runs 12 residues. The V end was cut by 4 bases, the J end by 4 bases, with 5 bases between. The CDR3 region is CASSSEYNEQFF. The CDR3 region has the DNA TGTGCCAGCAGCTCCGAATACAATGAGCAGTTCTTC.

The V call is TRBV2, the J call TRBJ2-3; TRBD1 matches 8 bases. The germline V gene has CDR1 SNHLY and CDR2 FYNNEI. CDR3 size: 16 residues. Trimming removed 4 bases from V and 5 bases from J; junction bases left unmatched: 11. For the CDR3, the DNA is TGTGCCAGCAGTGTGGACAGGGATCGGGGAAAAGATACGCAGTATTTT. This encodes CASSVDRDRGKDTQYF.

CDR3 sequence reads: CANRGTAANTGELFF. In DNA form, the CDR3 reads TGTGCCAACAGGGGGACAGCCGCGAACACCGGGGAGCTGTTTTTT. The chain couples TRBV6-2 or TRBV6-3 to TRBJ2-2, with TRBD1 matching 8 bases. The length of the CDR3 is 15 residues. CDR1 and CDR2 (germline): MNHEY, SVGEGT. Germline trimming cut 10 bases from V and 0 bases from J; bases unmatched to any gene: 7.

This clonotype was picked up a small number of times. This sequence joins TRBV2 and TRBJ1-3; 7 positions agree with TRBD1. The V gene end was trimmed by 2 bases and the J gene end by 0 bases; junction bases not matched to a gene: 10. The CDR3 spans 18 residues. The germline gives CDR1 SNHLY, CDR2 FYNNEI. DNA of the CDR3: TGTGCCAGCAGTGAAATTATGGCAGGGGGATTCTCTGGAAACACCATATATTTT. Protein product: CASSEIMAGGFSGNTIYF.

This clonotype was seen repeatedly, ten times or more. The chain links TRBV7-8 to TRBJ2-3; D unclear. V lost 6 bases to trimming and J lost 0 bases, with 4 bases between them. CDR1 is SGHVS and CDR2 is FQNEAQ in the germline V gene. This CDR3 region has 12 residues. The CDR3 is CASRPSTDTQYF. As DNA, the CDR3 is TGTGCCAGCAGACCTAGCACAGATACGCAGTATTTT.

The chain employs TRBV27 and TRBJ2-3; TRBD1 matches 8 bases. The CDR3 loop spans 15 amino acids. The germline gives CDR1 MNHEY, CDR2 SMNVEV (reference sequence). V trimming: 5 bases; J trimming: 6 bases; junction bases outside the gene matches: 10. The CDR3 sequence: CASSQGAGATDTQYF. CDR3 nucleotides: TGTGCCAGCAGTCAGGGGGCAGGGGCGACGGATACGCAGTATTTT.

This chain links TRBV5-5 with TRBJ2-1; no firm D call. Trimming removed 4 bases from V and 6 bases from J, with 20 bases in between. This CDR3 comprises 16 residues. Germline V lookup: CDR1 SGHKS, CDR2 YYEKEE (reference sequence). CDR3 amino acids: CASSPYGPRSLNEQFF. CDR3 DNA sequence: TGTGCCAGCAGCCCCTATGGTCCGCGGAGCCTCAATGAGCAGTTCTTC. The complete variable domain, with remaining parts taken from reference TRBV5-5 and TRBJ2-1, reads DAGVTQSPTHLIKTRGQQVTLRCSPISGHKSVSWYQQVLGQGPQFIFQYYEKEERGRGNFPDRFSARQFPNYSSELNVNALLLGDSALYLCASSPYGPRSLNEQFFGPGTRLTVL.

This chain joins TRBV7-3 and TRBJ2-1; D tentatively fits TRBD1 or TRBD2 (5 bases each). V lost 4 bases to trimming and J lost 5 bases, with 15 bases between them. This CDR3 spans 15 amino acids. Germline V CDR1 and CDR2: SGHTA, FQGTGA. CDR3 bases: TGTGCCAGCAGCTCTCCCGGGACGGTAGACAATGAGCAGTTCTTC. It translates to CASSSPGTVDNEQFF.